This T cell receptor beta chain was found in a study of T-cell reconstitution after alpha-beta-depleted transplantation in children (dated by TCRdb to 2016 to 2017). About the study as a whole: T-cell immune reconstitution after TCRalphabeta/CD19-depleted allogeneic hematopoietic cell transplantation in children was quantitatively tracked in the study by means of TCR repertoire profiling. Points the paper makes about the study in general: In some patients, high TCRbeta diversity at day 60 was attributed to recipient T cells and intrathymic progenitors that had survived conditioning. Apparently early alphabetaT-cell count recovery about two months after transplant reportedly relied on only several hundred rapidly expanded clones derived from non-depleted graft cells. The frequencies of hyperexpanded clones fell over the following months, and after one year, T-cell counts and TCRbeta diversity were mostly attributed to newly produced T cells.

Counted from cysteine to phenylalanine, this CDR3 has 16 amino acids. The only DNA kept is the CDR3, 48 bases in frame from the first base. Reading the germline V gene gives CDR1 SGHTA and CDR2 FQGNSA. At the junction V is shortened by 1 base and J by 6 bases; bases outside the gene matches: 8. Receptor libraries were prepared by PCR. Sequencer: Illumina HiSeq 2500. TCR library preparation used molecular barcoding, with unique molecular identifiers applied to normalize quantification of the TCRbeta repertoire. The public reads were quality trimmed at Q25 with fastp and then assembled into clones with MiXCR by TCRdb, keeping productive beta chains. Each CDR3 protein gets just one entry, which takes the most common genes and DNA from the rows behind it. In all, the sample holds fewer than 550,000 distinct CDR3 sequences, and around 10% of those were seen once. Of the sample, around 15% falls within the top ten clones.

This clonotype came up a few times. The antigen this receptor binds is unknown. No qualities accompany the bases; no much larger clone lies one base away. What the treatment or condition label conveys for this sample: allogeneic hematopoietic cell transplantation with graft depleted of TCRalphabeta T cells and CD19 B cells. Transplant recipients were children who received TCRalphabeta/CD19-depleted allogeneic hematopoietic cell grafts. This TCR was recovered from a female patient aged 2-9 years who had a stem cell transplant for aplastic anemia, so the T cells may come from the graft donor. This material consisted of PBMCs, mostly from graft donor cells, taken 180 days after TCRalphabeta/CD19-depleted stem cell transplant. The chain was built from TRBV7-2 and TRBJ2-1, with 8 central nucleotides matching TRBD2. CDR3 region: CASSLEGTRGRNEQFF. The nucleotide sequence is given as TGTGCCAGCAGCTTAGAAGGGACTAGGGGTCGCAATGAGCAGTTCTTC.